Below are 5 T cell receptor beta chains sequenced from a single sample in a study of CD8+ T cells in alopecia areata. cDNA serving as the sequencing template came from extracted, reverse transcribed RNA. Some clones are missing from TCRdb's copy, which holds only in-frame ones; the method was immunoSEQ multiplex PCR. This sample carries some 160,000 clones, about three fifths of them seen once, and the ten largest clones take 36%. Sequencing was carried out using CD8+ T cells sorted from blood. Receptor source: a human donor in good health.

This clone occurred once. The V gene is TRBV7-2, the J gene TRBJ2-4, with 9 bases that match TRBD1. CDR3 length equals 14 residues. J was trimmed by 9 bases and V by 3 bases; bases with no gene match: 6. Looked up from germline, CDR1 is SGHTA and CDR2 is FQGNSA. The CDR3 coding sequence is TGTGCCAGCAGCTTGAACAGGGGACAGGGCATTCAGTACTTC. This codes for CASSLNRGQGIQYF.

This chain joins TRBV6-5 and TRBJ2-5; possibly TRBD2 for D (5 bases). CDR1 MNHEY and CDR2 SVGAGI come from the germline V gene. V lost 2 bases and J 6 bases, leaving 16 bases between the germline ends. The CDR3 has 15 amino acids. The DNA of the CDR3 is TGTGCCAGCAGTTACGAGTGGGAGCCCTCCAAGACCCAGTACTTC. Translating gives CASSYEWEPSKTQYF.

This chain links TRBV7-6 with TRBJ2-6, with 7 bases lining up with TRBD1. This CDR3 comprises 16 residues. The V gene's germline CDR1 is SGHVS and CDR2 FNYEAQ. J gave up 1 base and V 0 bases, and 0 bases lay outside the gene matches. CDR3 region: CASSLATGSGANVLTF. In DNA, the CDR3 is TGTGCCAGCAGCTTAGCGACAGGGTCTGGGGCCAACGTCCTGACTTTC.

This clone was seen a handful of times. The chain joins TRBV27 to TRBJ1-1, with D perhaps TRBD1 (5 bases). The CDR3 is 14 amino acids. Germline V CDR1 and CDR2: MNHEY, SMNVEV (reference sequence). The V end lost 5 bases, the J end lost 5 bases, and 15 bases lay between the germline ends. The CDR3 reads CASSITGGVTEAFF. The CDR3 DNA reads TGTGCCAGCAGTATTACGGGGGGGGTGACTGAAGCTTTCTTT.

The chain employs TRBV5-4 and TRBJ2-7, with 9 bases identical to TRBD1. Unmatched junction bases numbered 12, after V lost 4 bases and J lost 7 bases. Germline V gene sequence: CDR1 SGHNT, CDR2 YYREEE (reference sequence). This CDR3 comprises 15 residues. In nucleotides, the CDR3 is TGTGCCAGCAGCGGCCCGGGACAGGGAGCCGAAGAGCAGTACTTC. This codes for CASSGPGQGAEEQYF.